Listed below are T cell receptor beta chains from one sample, sequenced in a study of shared clonotypes between healthy human individuals. Data came from immunoSEQ multiplex PCR; TCRdb stores just in-frame clones and leaves some out. The sample lists millions of clones; approximately 95% were seen once. Sample: naive CD4+ T cells from PBMCs. The receptors derive from a man between 18 and 35 years old in good health. Some clones in this sample may be carry-over from other donors' samples. The CDR3 runs from the conserved cysteine through the conserved F or W. The order of the fields is D gene, J gene, V gene, clone size, CDR3 protein, CDR3 DNA. A D gene is named only where the DNA matches it firmly. The size of a clone is reported for some rows only, either as once, few or many, or as a class for expanded clones.

.,TRBJ2-3,TRBV9,.,CASSVEPVAPDTQYF,TGTGCCAGCAGCGTAGAACCAGTGGCTCCAGATACGCAGTATTTT
.,TRBJ2-5,TRBV28,.,CASSEAVETQYF,TGTGCCAGCAGCGAAGCCGTGGAGACCCAGTACTTC
.,TRBJ2-7,TRBV15,.,CATSREGFGEQYF,TGTGCCACCAGCAGAGAAGGGTTTGGAGAGCAGTACTTC
.,TRBJ1-1,TRBV18,.,CASSPSLPSNTEAFF,TGTGCCAGCTCACCATCCCTTCCATCGAACACTGAAGCTTTCTTT
.,TRBJ1-1,TRBV7-2,.,CASSWEIMNTEAFF,TGTGCCAGCAGCTGGGAGATCATGAACACTGAAGCTTTCTTT
TRBD1,TRBJ2-5,TRBV5-4,.,CASSLGRTGEETQYF,TGTGCCAGCAGCTTGGGGAGGACAGGGGAAGAGACCCAGTACTTC
TRBD1,TRBJ1-2,TRBV7-2,.,CASSFRQGRDGYTF,TGTGCCAGCAGCTTCAGACAGGGGAGGGATGGCTACACCTTC
TRBD1,TRBJ1-2,TRBV11-2,.,CASSGRDRSGYTF,TGTGCCAGCAGCGGCCGGGACAGAAGTGGCTACACCTTC
.,TRBJ1-1,TRBV2,.,CASSGQLVTEAFF,TGTGCCAGCAGTGGGCAGCTAGTTACTGAAGCTTTCTTT
TRBD1,TRBJ2-7,TRBV6-6,.,CASIQTGGVEQYF,TGTGCCAGCATCCAGACAGGGGGCGTCGAGCAGTACTTC
.,TRBJ1-5,TRBV7-3,.,CASSLRQGEPQHF,TGTGCCAGCAGCTTAAGGCAGGGTGAGCCCCAGCATTTT
.,TRBJ2-7,TRBV11-2,.,CASSLLPRSSHEQYF,TGTGCCAGCAGCTTACTCCCCCGATCCAGCCACGAGCAGTACTTC
TRBD1,TRBJ2-7,TRBV5-6,.,CASSLIRQGAYEQYF,TGTGCCAGCAGCCTTATCCGACAGGGCGCCTACGAGCAGTACTTC
TRBD2,TRBJ2-1,TRBV7-8,.,CASTLARASGRLMEDNEQFF,TGTGCCAGCACCCTCGCGAGGGCTAGCGGGAGGTTGATGGAAGACAATGAGCAGTTCTTC
.,TRBJ1-2,TRBV4-1,.,CASSGRDSHGYTF,TGCGCCAGCAGCGGTCGGGATTCTCACGGCTACACCTTC
.,TRBJ2-4,TRBV11-1,.,CASSLTRTVKNIQYF,TGTGCCAGCAGCTTGACCAGGACAGTCAAAAACATTCAGTACTTC
.,TRBJ2-6,TRBV15,.,CATSSLVATGANVLTF,TGTGCCACCAGCAGTCTCGTTGCGACGGGGGCCAACGTCCTGACTTTC
TRBD1,TRBJ1-2,TRBV28,.,CASSLTGDGYTF,TGTGCCAGCAGTTTGACAGGGGATGGCTACACCTTC
.,TRBJ2-7,TRBV28,.,CASSLGYRSEQYF,TGTGCCAGCAGTTTAGGGTACAGGTCCGAGCAGTACTTC
TRBD1,TRBJ2-3,TRBV7-9,.,CASRRTPRGLITDTQYF,TGTGCCAGCAGACGAACGCCAAGGGGGCTGATCACAGATACGCAGTATTTT
.,TRBJ1-4,TRBV18,.,CASSPLANEKLFF,TGTGCCAGCTCACCTTTGGCTAATGAAAAACTGTTTTTT
TRBD1,TRBJ2-5,TRBV5-1,.,CASSTGTANEETQYF,TGCGCCAGCAGCACAGGGACAGCCAACGAAGAGACCCAGTACTTC
.,TRBJ2-5,TRBV18,.,CASSPGRGQETQYF,TGTGCCAGCTCTCCGGGCAGGGGTCAAGAGACCCAGTACTTC
.,TRBJ1-2,TRBV5-4,.,CASSAGGLNYGYTF,TGTGCCAGCAGCGCGGGGGGCTTAAACTATGGCTACACCTTC
.,TRBJ1-2,TRBV29-1,once,CSVVTGNYGYTF,TGCAGCGTCGTTACAGGGAACTATGGCTACACCTTC
.,TRBJ2-7,TRBV28,once,CASSFIGREQYF,TGTGCCAGCAGTTTTATCGGGCGGGAGCAGTACTTC